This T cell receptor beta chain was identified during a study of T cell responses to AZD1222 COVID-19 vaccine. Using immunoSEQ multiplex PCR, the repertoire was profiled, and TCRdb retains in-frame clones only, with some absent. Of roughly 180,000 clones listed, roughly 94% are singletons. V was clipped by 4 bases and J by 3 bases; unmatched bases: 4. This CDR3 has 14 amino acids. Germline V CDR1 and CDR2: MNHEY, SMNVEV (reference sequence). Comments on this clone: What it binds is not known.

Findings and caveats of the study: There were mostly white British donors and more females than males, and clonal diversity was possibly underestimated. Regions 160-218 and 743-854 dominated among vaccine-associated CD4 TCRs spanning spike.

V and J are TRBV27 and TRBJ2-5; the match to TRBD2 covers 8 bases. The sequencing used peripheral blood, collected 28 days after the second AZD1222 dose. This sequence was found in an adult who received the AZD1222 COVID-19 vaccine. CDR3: CASSSSGGEETQYF. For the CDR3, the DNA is TGTGCCAGCAGTTCCAGCGGGGGAGAAGAGACCCAGTACTTC.